The 29 T cell receptor beta chains below were found in one sample sequenced in a study of long-term antiretroviral therapy in people with HIV. Version v3.0 of the immunoSEQ assay ran at survey level. The protocol was immunoSEQ multiplex PCR, while the TCRdb copy is restricted to in-frame clones and leaves out a portion. The table records about 44,000 clones, 90% to 95% of them present only once. Source: unsorted PBMCs, taken 3.7 years after starting antiretroviral therapy. These receptors originate from a woman in her fifties or sixties with HIV.

V and J are TRBV29-1 and TRBJ2-7, with D perhaps matching TRBD1 (6 bases). The germline CDR1 and CDR2 sequences are SQVTM and ANQGSEA. This CDR3 contains 12 residues. V was shortened by 5 bases and J by 3 bases, with 11 bases between the two germline ends. The CDR3 loop is CSVIRGGYEQYF. In nucleotides, the CDR3 is TGCAGCGTTATTCGAGGGGGCTACGAGCAGTACTTC.

The chain has TRBV6-1 and TRBJ1-1, with a tentative D call TRBD1 (5 bases). Trimming left V 6 bases short and J 3 bases short, with 17 bases between. CDR1 and CDR2 (germline): MNHNS, SASEGT. The CDR3 spans 15 residues. CDR3 in amino acids: CASRPDDSFHTEAFF. In nucleotides, the CDR3 is TGTGCCAGCAGGCCCGATGACAGCTTCCACACTGAAGCTTTCTTT.

The chain carries TRBV7-3 and TRBJ2-3; the match to TRBD2 covers 10 bases. The V segment lost 10 bases and the J segment 1 base; nucleotides outside the gene matches: 8. Germline CDR1 and CDR2: SGHTA and FQGTGA. The CDR3 sequence is 15 residues long. CDR3 amino acids: CATQALAGGTDTQYF. The CDR3 bases are TGTGCCACCCAGGCCCTAGCGGGGGGCACAGATACGCAGTATTTT.

The chain's CDR3 is CASRDRSNTEAFF. CDR3 DNA: TGTGCCAGCAGGGACAGGTCGAACACTGAAGCTTTCTTT. The V and J genes are TRBV6-6 and TRBJ1-1, with 7 bases aligning to TRBD1. The V gene end was trimmed by 6 bases and the J gene end by 1 base; junction bases not matched to a gene: 2. The CDR3 sequence is 13 residues long. CDR1 MNHNY and CDR2 SVGAGI come from the germline V gene (reference sequence).

The chain links TRBV19 to TRBJ2-7, with 11 bases fitting TRBD2. This CDR3 is built from 14 residues. Germline V gene lookup returns CDR1 LNHDA and CDR2 SQIVND (reference sequence). With 3 bases clipped from V and 6 bases from J, the junction kept 4 bases outside the gene matches. In DNA form, the CDR3 reads TGTGCCAGTAGTATGCCACTAGCGGGGGCCGAGCAGTACTTC. Its translation: CASSMPLAGAEQYF.

This chain joins TRBV15 and TRBJ1-4; 7 bases align to TRBD1. The V gene end was trimmed by 0 bases and the J gene end by 0 bases; junction bases not matched to a gene: 4. The germline CDR1 and CDR2 sequences are LNHNV and YYDKDF (reference sequence). The CDR3 is 17 residues long. The CDR3 sequence: CATSREPTGATNEKLFF. For the CDR3, the DNA is TGTGCCACCAGCAGAGAACCTACAGGGGCAACTAATGAAAAACTGTTTTTT. Together with reference TRBV15 and TRBJ1-4, the CDR3 gives the full variable domain: DAMVIQNPRYQVTQFGKPVTLSCSQTLNHNVMYWYQQKSSQAPKLLFHYYDKDFNNEADTPDNFQSRRPNTSFCFLDIRSPGLGDTAMYLCATSREPTGATNEKLFFGSGTQLSVL.

This chain joins TRBV4-1 and TRBJ1-3; 9 nucleotides align to TRBD1. CDR1 MGHRA and CDR2 YSYEKL come from the germline V gene. Trimming cost V 0 bases and J 0 bases; bases outside gene matches: 9. The CDR3 spans 19 residues. The CDR3 region has the DNA TGCGCCAGCAGCCAAGATCGTGGGACAGGGCCTAACTCTGGAAACACCATATATTTT. Translated, it gives CASSQDRGTGPNSGNTIYF.

This rearrangement joins TRBV2 to TRBJ1-1; D uncertain. Germline CDR1 and CDR2: SNHLY and FYNNEI. The ends were cut back, 2 bases at V and 5 bases at J, with 18 bases in the middle. There are 16 residues in the CDR3. CDR3 sequence (DNA): TGTGCCAGCAGTGAATCGATGGAGGGAGGTCGGACTGAAGCTTTCTTT. This sequence encodes CASSESMEGGRTEAFF.

The chain has TRBV7-3 and TRBJ2-6, with 8 bases aligning to TRBD1. Germline-derived CDR1 and CDR2 are SGHTA and FQGTGA. The ends lost 5 bases at V and 2 bases at J; junction bases unmatched: 8. The CDR3 has 17 residues. CDR3 protein: CASSNDNRGTGANVLTF. CDR3 coding DNA: TGTGCCAGCAGCAATGACAACAGGGGGACTGGGGCCAACGTCCTGACTTTC.

J is TRBJ2-5 and V is TRBV5-1; 7 bases are a match to TRBD1. V was clipped by 4 bases and J by 1 base; unmatched bases: 4. The CDR3 consists of 14 residues. CDR1 is SGHRS, CDR2 YFSETQ, per germline. CDR3 residues: CASSRGQVQETQYF. The CDR3 nucleotides read TGCGCCAGCAGCCGCGGACAGGTCCAAGAGACCCAGTACTTC.

The J gene is TRBJ1-1, the V gene TRBV5-6, with 8 bases aligning to TRBD1. The CDR3 covers 16 residues. V was clipped by 6 bases and J by 2 bases; unmatched bases: 12. Germline V lookup: CDR1 SGHDT, CDR2 YYEEEE. The CDR3 region is CASTLPGTGGNTEAFF. DNA for the CDR3: TGTGCCAGCACCCTCCCTGGGACAGGCGGCAACACTGAAGCTTTCTTT.

The V gene is TRBV6-5, the J gene TRBJ1-4; TRBD1 matches 7 bases. The CDR3 loop spans 14 amino acids. CDR1 is MNHEY, CDR2 SVGAGI, per germline. The junction had 9 bases not matched to a gene; V was cut back by 7 bases and J by 7 bases. For the CDR3, the DNA is TGTGCCAGCACAAGGACAGGCCATCTTGAAAAACTGTTTTTT. Amino acids: CASTRTGHLEKLFF.

CDR3: CASSRLAGPGELFF. CDR3 sequence (DNA): TGTGCCAGTAGTCGGCTAGCGGGCCCCGGGGAGCTGTTTTTT. The V and J genes are TRBV19 and TRBJ2-2, with 8 bases aligning to TRBD2. This CDR3 is built from 14 residues. CDR1 is LNHDA and CDR2 is SQIVND in the germline V gene (reference sequence). Trimming cost V 5 bases and J 6 bases; bases outside gene matches: 5.

The chain is built from TRBV29-1 and TRBJ2-7; D is perhaps TRBD1 or TRBD2 (6 bases each). Germline lookup yields CDR1 SQVTM and CDR2 ANQGSEA. This CDR3 region has 14 residues. Trimming removed 4 bases at V and 2 bases at J, with 15 bases between. The CDR3 reads CSVANQRGAYEQYF. The CDR3 region has the DNA TGCAGCGTTGCAAACCAGAGGGGGGCCTACGAGCAGTACTTC.

This chain joins TRBV19 and TRBJ1-2; 7 bases agree with TRBD1. The CDR3 length is 13 residues. V lost 6 bases, J lost 3 bases, and 4 bases stayed unmatched. CDR1 is LNHDA and CDR2 is SQIVND in the germline V gene (reference sequence). The CDR3 sequence is CASSPGTDYGYTF. In DNA form, the CDR3 reads TGTGCCAGTAGCCCCGGGACAGACTATGGCTACACCTTC.

V gene TRBV4-3 combines with J gene TRBJ2-2, with a weak D call TRBD2 (5 bases). The CDR3 is 15 residues long. V was pared by 1 base and J by 3 bases, with 9 bases between. Germline CDR1 and CDR2: LGHNA and YSLEER. The CDR3 nucleotides are TGCGCCAGCAGCCAAGTCGGCGGGCACACCGGGGAGCTGTTTTTT. This encodes CASSQVGGHTGELFF.

The rearrangement joins TRBV7-9 to TRBJ2-3; D possibly matches TRBD1 or TRBD2 (6 bases each). V shed 6 bases and J shed 1 base, with 11 bases lying between them. This CDR3 region has 14 residues. From germline, CDR1 is SEHNR and CDR2 FQNEAQ (reference sequence). This CDR3 reads CASSAGHGTDTQYF. In DNA, the CDR3 is TGTGCCAGCAGTGCGGGACACGGCACAGATACGCAGTATTTT.

Points on this clone: At one end the junction does not follow the germline gene, possibly because of a read error. This chain joins TRBV7-7 and TRBJ2-3; 7 positions match TRBD2. CDR1 is SSHAT and CDR2 is FNYEAQ in the germline V gene (reference sequence). CDR3 length: 14 amino acids. Here the CDR3 DNA reads TGTGCTAGCAGCTTTCGGGGGGACACAGATACGCAGTATTTT. This codes for CASSFRGDTDTQYF.

The chain combines TRBV6-5 with TRBJ2-7; D may be TRBD1 or TRBD2 (5 bases each). V was trimmed by 0 bases and J by 0 bases, leaving 9 bases between them. The CDR3 runs to 15 residues. CDR1 is MNHEY, CDR2 SVGAGI, per germline. DNA for the CDR3: TGTGCCAGCAGTTACTCGAATGGGACCTCCTACGAGCAGTACTTC. Residues: CASSYSNGTSYEQYF.

The chain couples TRBV9 to TRBJ2-3; maybe TRBD1 (6 bases). The CDR3 sequence is 16 residues long. V was trimmed by 0 bases and J by 6 bases, leaving 17 bases between them. Looked up from germline, CDR1 is SGDLS and CDR2 is YYNGEE. The CDR3 here is CASSVASLNRADTQYF. For the CDR3, the DNA is TGTGCCAGCAGCGTAGCCTCTCTCAACAGGGCGGATACGCAGTATTTT.

The rearrangement uses TRBV19 and TRBJ1-1; a possible D gene is TRBD1 (5 bases). Germline CDR1 reads LNHDA; CDR2 reads SQIVND (reference sequence). This CDR3 contains 13 residues. Trimming removed 5 bases at V and 5 bases at J, with 12 bases between. The chain's CDR3 is CASSAPGLTEAFF. Here the CDR3 DNA reads TGTGCCAGTAGTGCCCCAGGGTTGACTGAAGCTTTCTTT.

The V gene is TRBV29-1, the J gene TRBJ2-2, with D unclear. V lost 7 bases, J lost 3 bases, and 9 bases lay in between. The length of the CDR3 is 12 residues. CDR1 SQVTM and CDR2 ANQGSEA come from the germline V gene. The CDR3 DNA reads TGCAGCGCTACTACCCACACCGGGGAGCTGTTTTTT. Translation: CSATTHTGELFF.

The chain recombines TRBV7-3 with TRBJ2-2; TRBD2 is a possible D gene (6 bases). CDR3 length equals 16 residues. In germline, CDR1 is SGHTA, CDR2 FQGTGA. V lost 5 bases to trimming and J lost 0 bases, with 13 bases between them. The CDR3 sequence: CASSLNGGTNTGELFF. In DNA form, the CDR3 reads TGTGCCAGCAGCCTCAACGGGGGTACGAACACCGGGGAGCTGTTTTTT.

The chain recombines TRBV4-1 with TRBJ2-5, with a possible D match to TRBD1 (5 bases). V gave up 4 bases and J gave up 4 bases, with 13 bases separating them. The CDR3 loop spans 14 amino acids. CDR1 and CDR2 from the germline V gene are MGHRA and YSYEKL. The CDR3 region is CASSRSAGRETQYF. The DNA of the CDR3 is TGCGCCAGCAGCCGATCCGCAGGGCGAGAGACCCAGTACTTC.

This clone was detected only once. The V call is TRBV30, the J call TRBJ2-2, with no clear D. Trimming removed 1 base from V and 1 base from J, with 4 bases in between. This CDR3 spans 13 amino acids. From germline, CDR1 is GTSNPN and CDR2 SVGIG (reference sequence). CDR3 residues: CAWSDRNTGELFF. CDR3 bases: TGTGCCTGGAGTGATAGGAACACCGGGGAGCTGTTTTTT. The full variable domain, in which reference TRBV30 and TRBJ2-2 provide the parts outside the CDR3, is SQTIHQWPATLVQPVGSPLSLECTVEGTSNPNLYWYRQAAGRGLQLLFYSVGIGQISSEVPQNLSASRPQDRQFILSSKKLLLSDSGFYLCAWSDRNTGELFFGEGSRLTVL.

This chain links TRBV5-1 with TRBJ2-3; TRBD2 matches 10 bases. CDR3 length equals 15 residues. V was clipped by 3 bases and J by 4 bases; unmatched bases: 5. Germline V gives CDR1 SGHRS, CDR2 YFSETQ. The chain's CDR3 is CASSWVGLAADTQYF. CDR3 in DNA: TGCGCCAGCAGCTGGGTCGGACTAGCGGCAGATACGCAGTATTTT.

The gene calls are TRBV11-2 and TRBJ1-2; D possibly corresponds to TRBD1 (5 bases). Germline lookup yields CDR1 SGHAT and CDR2 FQNNGV. The ends were cut back, 1 base at V and 9 bases at J, with 9 bases in the middle. This CDR3 is built from 12 residues. CDR3 residues: CASSLAGGSYTF. For the CDR3, the DNA is TGTGCCAGCAGCTTAGCCGGGGGAAGCTACACCTTC.

The chain recombines TRBV6-4 with TRBJ2-7; TRBD1 is a possible D gene (6 bases). This CDR3 is 14 amino acids long. V shed 6 bases and J shed 4 bases, with 16 bases lying between them. Germline values: CDR1 MRHNA, CDR2 SNTAGT. The CDR3 sequence is CASSSRDTRYEQYF. In nucleotides, the CDR3 is TGTGCCAGCAGCTCCCGGGACACGCGTTACGAGCAGTACTTC.

The chain employs TRBV19 and TRBJ1-1, with a weak D call TRBD1 (6 bases). CDR1 and CDR2 from the germline V gene are LNHDA and SQIVND (reference sequence). This CDR3 has 12 residues. The germline V and J ends were trimmed by 5 bases and 4 bases, with 8 bases remaining between them. The CDR3 here is CASSFRGTEAFF. CDR3 coding DNA: TGTGCCAGTAGTTTCAGGGGCACTGAAGCTTTCTTT. The full variable domain, rest sourced from reference TRBV19 and TRBJ1-1, is DGGITQSPKYLFRKEGQNVTLSCEQNLNHDAMYWYRQDPGQGLRLIYYSQIVNDFQKGDIAEGYSVSREKKESFPLTVTSAQKNPTAFYLCASSFRGTEAFFGQGTRLTVV.